This T cell receptor beta chain was sequenced during a study of blood T cell repertoires in COVID-19. Study summary: Material from acute and convalescent COVID-19 was sourced from the United States, Italy and Spain.

The CDR3 length is 14 residues. Germline V gives CDR1 GTSNPN, CDR2 SVGIG (reference sequence). V lost 0 bases and J lost 9; bases outside the gene matches: 4. Authors' methods: How many nucleated cells were present was estimated from reference gene primer amplification. Clones were read by immunoSEQ multiplex PCR, and TCRdb kept only the in-frame ones, dropping some. The DNA was the basis for D and trimming; V, J and clone size are from that table. The sample yields around 310,000 clones, about nine tenths seen once. The chain uses TRBV30 and TRBJ2-1; 11 bases align to TRBD2. The material sequenced was PBMCs or T cells enriched from blood (not recorded which). The clonotype comes from a woman aged 25 to 39 who had recovered from COVID-19. CDR3 in amino acids: CAWSVRTSGSEQFF. In DNA, the CDR3 is TGTGCCTGGAGTGTACGAACTAGCGGGAGTGAGCAGTTCTTC.